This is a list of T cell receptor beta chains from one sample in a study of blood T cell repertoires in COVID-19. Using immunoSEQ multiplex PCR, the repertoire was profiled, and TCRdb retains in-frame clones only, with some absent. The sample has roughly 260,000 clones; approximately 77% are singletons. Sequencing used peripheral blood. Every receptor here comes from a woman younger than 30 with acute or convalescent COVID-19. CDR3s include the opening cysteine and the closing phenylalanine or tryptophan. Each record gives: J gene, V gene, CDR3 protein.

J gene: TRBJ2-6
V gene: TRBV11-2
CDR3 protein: CASLGLSGANVLTF

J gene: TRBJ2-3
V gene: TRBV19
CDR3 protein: CASSTLSTDTQYF

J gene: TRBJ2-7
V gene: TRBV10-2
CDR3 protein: CASRGTSGTHEQYF

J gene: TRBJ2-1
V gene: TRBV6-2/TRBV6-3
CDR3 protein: CASSRHTSVESYNEQFF

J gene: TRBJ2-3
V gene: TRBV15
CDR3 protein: CATSRGDYLHTDTQYF

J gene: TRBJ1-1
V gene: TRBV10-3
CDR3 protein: CAIPEAGERDTEAFF

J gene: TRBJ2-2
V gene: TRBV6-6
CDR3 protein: CASRTDRDTGELFF

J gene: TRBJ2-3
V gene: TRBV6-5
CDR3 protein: CASSISGSTDTQYF

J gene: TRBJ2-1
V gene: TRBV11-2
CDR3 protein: CASRTSSGRGNEQFF

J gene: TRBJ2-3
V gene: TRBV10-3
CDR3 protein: CAIGDSIKGTDTQYF

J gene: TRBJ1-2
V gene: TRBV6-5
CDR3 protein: CASKQGEGYTF

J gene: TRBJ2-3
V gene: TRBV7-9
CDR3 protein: CASSFGGGPADTQYF

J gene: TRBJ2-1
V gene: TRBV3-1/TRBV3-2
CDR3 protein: CASSQGLAGGYEQFF

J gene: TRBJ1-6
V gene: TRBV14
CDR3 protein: CASSRKPGQSNNSPLHF

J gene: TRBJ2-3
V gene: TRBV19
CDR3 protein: CASSIFASGRSDTQYF

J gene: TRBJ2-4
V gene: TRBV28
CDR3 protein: CASSFVPGVVAKNIQYF

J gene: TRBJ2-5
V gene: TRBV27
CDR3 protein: CASSLVRGQGETQYF

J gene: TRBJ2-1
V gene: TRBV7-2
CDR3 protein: CASSPDRSSYNEQFF

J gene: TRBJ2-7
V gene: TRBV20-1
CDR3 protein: CSASGGSNYEQYF

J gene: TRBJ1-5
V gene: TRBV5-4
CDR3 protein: CASSLDPSQPQHF

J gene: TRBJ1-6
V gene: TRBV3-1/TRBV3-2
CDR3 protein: CASRGTDNSPLHF

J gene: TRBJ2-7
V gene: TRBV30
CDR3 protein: CAWKPTGGASYEQYF

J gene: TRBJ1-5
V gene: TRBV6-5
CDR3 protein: CASSYDSSSNQPQHF

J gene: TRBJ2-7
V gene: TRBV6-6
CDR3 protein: CASSYNPTSGAYEQYF

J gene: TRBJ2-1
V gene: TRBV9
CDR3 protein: CASSVGLAGAGNEQFF

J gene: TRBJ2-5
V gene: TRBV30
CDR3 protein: CAWRFRTGFEETQYF

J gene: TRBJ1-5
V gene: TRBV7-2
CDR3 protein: CASSLVRGSNQPQHF

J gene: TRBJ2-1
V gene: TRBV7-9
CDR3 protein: CASSSGGPGYPAYNEQFF

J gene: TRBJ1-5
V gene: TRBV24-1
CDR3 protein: CATSDPKTSPSNQPQHF

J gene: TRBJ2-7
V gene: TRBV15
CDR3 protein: CATSGKDRTYEQYF

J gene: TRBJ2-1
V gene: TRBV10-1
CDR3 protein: CASSVGTSTEQFF

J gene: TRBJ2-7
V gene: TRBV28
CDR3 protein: CASSLGAEQYF

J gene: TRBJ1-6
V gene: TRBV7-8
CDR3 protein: CASSTGTGVGSPLHF

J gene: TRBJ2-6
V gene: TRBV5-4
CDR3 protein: CASSRDISSSGANVLTF

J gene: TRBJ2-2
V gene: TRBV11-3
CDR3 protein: CASSLAHGTGSDGELFF

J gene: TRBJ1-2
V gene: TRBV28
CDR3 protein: CASSYQGYGYTF

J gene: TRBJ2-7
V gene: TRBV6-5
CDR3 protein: CASSYYSGTGDEQYF

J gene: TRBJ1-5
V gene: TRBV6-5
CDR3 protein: CASSYSNGGGNQPQHF

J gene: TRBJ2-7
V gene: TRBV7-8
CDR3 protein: CASSTLGTYEQYF

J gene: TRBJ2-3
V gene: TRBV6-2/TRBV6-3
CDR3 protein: CASSYFSDADTQYF

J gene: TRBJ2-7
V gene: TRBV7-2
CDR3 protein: CASSHTPGAYEQYF

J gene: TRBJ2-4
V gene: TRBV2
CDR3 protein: CASRLAGVLQYF

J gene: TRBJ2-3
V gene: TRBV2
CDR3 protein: CASRSQGLSTDTQYF

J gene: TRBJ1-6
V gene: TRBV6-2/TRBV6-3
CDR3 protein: CASSYSPESSYNSPLHF